Below are 11 T cell receptor beta chains sequenced from a single sample in a study of T cell responses to AZD1222 COVID-19 vaccine. Produced via immunoSEQ multiplex PCR; TCRdb's table is partial and in-frame only. The sample yields 150,000 or so clones, roughly nine tenths seen once. The sequencing used peripheral blood, collected on day 0 of AZD1222 vaccination. The receptors here all came from an adult in good health.

The chain combines TRBV30 with TRBJ1-3; D possibly corresponds to TRBD1 (6 bases). Trimming shortened V by 0 bases and J by 0 bases, and 21 bases separated the two germline ends. Germline V gives CDR1 GTSNPN, CDR2 SVGIG (reference sequence). The CDR3 is made up of 19 amino acids. CDR3 protein: CAWSVTGSTTGPSGNTIYF. For the CDR3, the DNA is TGTGCCTGGAGTGTAACAGGGTCGACGACTGGTCCCTCTGGAAACACCATATATTTT. Drawing the rest from reference TRBV30 and TRBJ1-3, the complete variable domain is SQTIHQWPATLVQPVGSPLSLECTVEGTSNPNLYWYRQAAGRGLQLLFYSVGIGQISSEVPQNLSASRPQDRQFILSSKKLLLSDSGFYLCAWSVTGSTTGPSGNTIYFGEGSWLTVV.

V is TRBV6-6 and J is TRBJ1-1; a weak D match, TRBD1 (5 bases). V gave up 11 bases and J gave up 1 base, with 17 bases separating them. This CDR3 is 14 amino acids long. Germline V gene sequence: CDR1 MNHNY, CDR2 SVGAGI (reference sequence). The CDR3 nucleotides are TGTGCCGGACATCAGCAGGCTTCGAACACTGAAGCTTTCTTT. Its protein is CAGHQQASNTEAFF.

This clone was detected a few times. V gene TRBV9 combines with J gene TRBJ1-3; TRBD1 agrees at 11 bases. Trimming removed 3 bases from V and 0 bases from J; junction bases left unmatched: 5. The CDR3 is made up of 17 amino acids. The V gene's germline CDR1 is SGDLS and CDR2 YYNGEE. CDR3 DNA sequence: TGTGCCAGCAGCGCCTCCGGGACAGGGGGCTCTGGAAACACCATATATTTT. Protein product: CASSASGTGGSGNTIYF.

Regarding this clone: No DNA is shown, since the ends of the CDR3 on it are uncertain; the CDR3 is the one TCRdb lists. The J gene is TRBJ1-6, the V gene TRBV27; the table's D call TRBD1 went unverified against the DNA. The CDR3 is 14 amino acids long, termini counted. Germline V CDR1 and CDR2: MNHEY, SMNVEV (reference sequence). The CDR3 spells CASSFLAGLSPLHF.

The chain joins TRBV7-3 to TRBJ2-1; 9 bases fit TRBD2. V shed 4 bases and J 6 bases; nucleotides not matched to a gene: 10. In germline, CDR1 is SGHTA, CDR2 FQGTGA. There are 16 residues in the CDR3. The CDR3 region has the DNA TGTGCCAGCAGCTCCCCGGGACTAGCACTTGGCAATGAGCAGTTCTTC. Translation: CASSSPGLALGNEQFF.

The chain is built from TRBV6-5 and TRBJ1-5, with D maybe TRBD1 (5 bases). This CDR3 region has 15 residues. V shed 6 bases and J shed 2 bases, with 14 bases lying between them. Germline CDR1 is MNHEY and CDR2 is SVGAGI. CDR3 amino acids: CASRDQGRGNQPQHF. The DNA of the CDR3 is TGTGCCAGCAGAGATCAGGGAAGGGGCAATCAGCCCCAGCATTTT.

The chain recombines TRBV10-3 with TRBJ1-5; D gene uncertain. V dropped 8 bases and J dropped 3 bases, with 14 bases sitting between them. Per the germline V gene, CDR1 is ENHRY and CDR2 is SYGVKD. The CDR3 consists of 14 residues. CDR3 sequence: CAIGGGIPNQPQHF. In DNA, the CDR3 is TGTGCCATCGGAGGTGGGATCCCCAATCAGCCCCAGCATTTT.

This rearrangement joins TRBV28 to TRBJ1-2; unclear D gene. The V gene lost 5 bases and the J gene lost 0 bases, with 10 bases spanning the gap. CDR1 and CDR2 (germline): MDHEN, SYDVKM. The CDR3 runs 14 residues. CDR3 sequence reads: CASSTSLSNYGYTF. CDR3 DNA: TGTGCCAGCAGTACCTCACTCTCTAACTATGGCTACACCTTC.

This clone was detected once. The chain recombines TRBV7-2 with TRBJ2-2; the match to TRBD1 covers 7 bases. The CDR3 runs to 14 residues. CDR1 and CDR2 from the germline V gene are SGHTA and FQGNSA. The trim removed 5 bases at V and 5 bases at J, leaving 5 bases unmatched. CDR3: CASSIIQGTGELFF. As DNA, the CDR3 is TGTGCCAGCAGCATAATACAGGGGACCGGGGAGCTGTTTTTT.

J is TRBJ2-2 and V is TRBV29-1; a possible D gene is TRBD1 (6 bases). CDR3 length equals 15 residues. Deletions cut 5 bases from V and 5 bases from J, with 18 bases between. Looked up from germline, CDR1 is SQVTM and CDR2 is ANQGSEA. The CDR3 sequence: CSVQRTDRRTGELFF. DNA for the CDR3: TGCAGCGTTCAAAGGACAGACAGAAGGACCGGGGAGCTGTTTTTT.

The chain uses TRBV28 and TRBJ1-5; D is uncertain. Trimming stripped 6 bases from V and 2 bases from J, with 14 bases between. CDR3 size: 15 residues. The germline CDR1 and CDR2 sequences are MDHEN and SYDVKM. CDR3 in amino acids: CASRVGSWGNQPQHF. The CDR3 DNA reads as TGTGCCAGCAGAGTAGGGTCGTGGGGCAATCAGCCCCAGCATTTT.